This record looks at one TCR beta chain sequence and its context. Its antigen is unknown. The data were obtained in a study of memory CD4+ T cells and cytomegalovirus serostatus. Study-wide context: Of the healthy Belgian adults, under 10 were CMV seropositive and about 24 seronegative.

The sort gate was single viable CD3+CD4+CD8-CD45RO+ cells for memory CD4+ T cells. In the original processing: After removing out-of-frame reads, around 2 million distinct TCRbeta sequences remained. Measured with immunoSEQ multiplex PCR; TCRdb has only the in-frame clones, and not every one. The V and J calls and clone size come from that table; D and trimming were worked out from the DNA. The sample contains about 60,000 clones, approximately 79% of which appear only once. Findings of the study overall: Each of approximately 73 CMV-associated TCRbeta sequences occurred in one to five individuals.

This TCR was sampled from an adult in good health and CMV-seronegative. The sample comprised memory CD4+ T cells from blood.

CDR3 protein: CASSSGLAGASGELFF. CDR3 in DNA: TGCGCCAGCAGCTCGGGCCTAGCGGGAGCTTCCGGGGAGCTGTTTTTT. The chain recombines TRBV5-1 with TRBJ2-2; TRBD2 matches 10 bases. V gave up 3 bases and J gave up 6 bases; unmatched junction bases: 8. Germline assignment: CDR1 SGHRS and CDR2 YFSETQ. This CDR3 has 16 residues.